These 11 T cell receptor beta chains were sequenced from one sample in a study of lymphopenia after photon versus proton radiotherapy. Here immunoSEQ multiplex PCR was the method, and the copy in TCRdb shows in-frame clones only, minus some. The sample lists 150,000 to 200,000 clones; 88% were seen once. The specimen was peripheral blood, collected from a patient treated with photon-based radiotherapy. The receptor source for this set is a man aged 45-65 years with gastric cancer.

V is TRBV30 and J is TRBJ2-1; possible D gene TRBD2, 5 bases. With 3 bases removed from V and 0 bases from J, the gap between germline ends came to 9 bases. The germline V gene encodes CDR1 GTSNPN and CDR2 SVGIG (reference sequence). The length of the CDR3 is 14 residues. In nucleotides, the CDR3 is TGTGCCTGGAGAAAGACTAACTCCTACAATGAGCAGTTCTTC. The encoded protein is CAWRKTNSYNEQFF.

The sample holds a few counts of this clone. The gene calls are TRBV28 and TRBJ1-1, with D tentatively TRBD1 (5 bases). Germline CDR1 reads MDHEN; CDR2 reads SYDVKM. The CDR3 is made up of 14 amino acids. V was cut by 1 base and J by 11 bases, with 17 bases left in between. The chain's CDR3 is CASSLYVQGVLAFF. Here the CDR3 DNA reads TGTGCCAGCAGTTTATATGTCCAGGGCGTGTTGGCTTTCTTT.

This chain joins TRBV6-5 and TRBJ1-5, with D possibly TRBD1 on 6 matching bases. CDR1 is MNHEY and CDR2 is SVGAGI in the germline V gene. The CDR3 length is 14 residues. V was pared by 5 bases and J by 6 bases, with 14 bases between. Here the CDR3 reads CASSPFRGGQPQHF. Here the CDR3 DNA reads TGTGCCAGCAGTCCCTTCAGGGGCGGTCAGCCCCAGCATTTT.

The rearrangement links TRBV6-1 to TRBJ1-5, with D unclear. The CDR3 has 15 residues. CDR1 is MNHNS, CDR2 SASEGT, per germline. Trimming pared 4 bases from V and 4 bases from J, leaving 14 bases between. CDR3 residues: CASSATRRENQPQHF. The DNA of the CDR3 is TGTGCCAGCAGTGCAACTCGACGGGAGAATCAGCCCCAGCATTTT.

The rearrangement uses TRBV7-6 and TRBJ1-4; 10 bases are shared with TRBD1. The CDR3 has 16 amino acids. Germline CDR1 reads SGHVS; CDR2 reads FNYEAQ. The trim removed 3 bases at V and 7 bases at J, leaving 8 bases unmatched. The CDR3 sequence is CASSLGQGRQGEKLFF. The CDR3, as DNA: TGTGCCAGCAGCTTGGGACAGGGGCGGCAGGGTGAAAAACTGTTTTTT.

The chain links TRBV4-1 to TRBJ2-1; 13 bases match TRBD2. J lost 5 bases, V lost 5 bases, and 9 bases had no gene match. The CDR3 length is 17 residues. From germline, CDR1 is MGHRA and CDR2 YSYEKL. CDR3 DNA: TGCGCCAGCAGCTCCCCCTCCGGACTAGCGGGAGACAATGAGCAGTTCTTC. Translating gives CASSSPSGLAGDNEQFF.

The CDR3 DNA sequence: TGTGCCAGCAGCGGACCGGGACAGGGCTCCACAGATACGCAGTATTTT. This gives the protein CASSGPGQGSTDTQYF. The rearrangement links TRBV7-9 to TRBJ2-3, with 9 bases fitting TRBD1. Germline V gene lookup returns CDR1 SEHNR and CDR2 FQNEAQ (reference sequence). CDR3 length: 16 amino acids. The junction had 8 bases not matched to a gene; V was cut back by 5 bases and J by 2 bases.

This chain uses TRBV5-4 with TRBJ2-1; D perhaps matches TRBD2 (5 bases). Between the trimmed V and J ends, which lost 0 bases and 5 bases, there was a span of 12 bases. Germline CDR1 reads SGHNT; CDR2 reads YYREEE (reference sequence). The CDR3 has 15 residues. As DNA, the CDR3 is TGTGCCAGCAGCTTGGGAGACCCTAGCAACAATGAGCAGTTCTTC. It specifies CASSLGDPSNNEQFF.

The rearrangement uses TRBV28 and TRBJ1-2; a weak D match, TRBD1 (5 bases). This CDR3 is built from 16 residues. Germline V gene data show CDR1 as MDHEN and CDR2 as SYDVKM. V was pared by 1 base and J by 1 base, with 13 bases between. Here the CDR3 DNA reads TGTGCCAGCAGTTTATCCTCCCCGGGGCGTAACTATGGCTACACCTTC. Translation: CASSLSSPGRNYGYTF.

The chain uses TRBV7-9 and TRBJ1-1, with no clear D. This CDR3 is built from 14 residues. Trimming took 6 bases from V and 2 from J, leaving 13 bases between them. Germline loops: CDR1 SEHNR, CDR2 FQNEAQ (reference sequence). The CDR3 spells CASRMDGENTEAFF. In DNA form, the CDR3 reads TGTGCCAGCAGAATGGACGGCGAAAACACTGAAGCTTTCTTT. The full variable domain, its missing parts supplied by reference TRBV7-9 and TRBJ1-1, is DTGVSQNPRHKITKRGQNVTFRCDPISEHNRLYWYRQTLGQGPEFLTYFQNEAQLEKSRLLSDRFSAERPKGSFSTLEIQRTEQGDSAMYLCASRMDGENTEAFFGQGTRLTVV.

The chain carries TRBV30 and TRBJ1-5; D is uncertain. Germline V gene lookup returns CDR1 GTSNPN and CDR2 SVGIG (reference sequence). V was shortened by 6 bases and J by 0 bases, with 9 bases between the two germline ends. This CDR3 is built from 13 residues. The CDR3, as DNA: TGTGCCTGCTCCACAGATAGCAATCAGCCCCAGCATTTT. Its protein is CACSTDSNQPQHF.